The clone carrying this TCR beta chain was counted between two and nine times. These data are taken from a study of T-cell memory formation after mild COVID-19. Per germline, CDR1 DFQATT and CDR2 SNEGSKA (reference sequence). This CDR3 has 14 amino acids. V trimming: 6 bases; J trimming: 5 bases; junction bases outside the gene matches: 11. MiXCR, applied by TCRdb to the 5' RACE reads, yields one record per CDR3 protein. Of nearly 350,000 distinct CDR3 sequences in the sample, 10% to 15% were seen once. This clonotype originated in a young man who had mild COVID-19 (a few samples of this study predate the infection). Cell type and time point are not known. The source material was PBMCs or a T cell subset sorted from them (not recorded which). The rearrangement uses TRBV20-1 and TRBJ2-7, with TRBD1 matching 9 bases. The CDR3 sequence: CSALDGTGNHEQYF. Here the CDR3 DNA reads TGCAGTGCCCTGGACGGGACAGGGAACCACGAGCAGTACTTC.